The 10 T cell receptor beta chains given below trace back to one sample, sequenced in a study of blood T cell repertoires in COVID-19. Sequenced by immunoSEQ multiplex PCR; TCRdb stores in-frame clones only, minus some. The repertoire consists of 150,000 to 200,000 clones, with under 90% occurring once and the leading ten covering approximately 3%. The specimen was PBMCs or T cells enriched from blood (not recorded which). The receptors were sampled from a woman between 55 and 75 years old who had recovered from COVID-19.

The V call is TRBV14, the J call TRBJ2-7; D possibly corresponds to TRBD2 (6 bases). CDR3 length: 16 residues. V was clipped by 4 bases and J by 2 bases, with 18 bases between them. The germline gives CDR1 SGHDN, CDR2 FVKESK. This chain's CDR3 is CASSLGIGGGTYEQYF. In DNA form, the CDR3 reads TGTGCCAGCAGCCTTGGGATCGGGGGAGGAACCTACGAGCAGTACTTC. Variable domain in full (rest from reference TRBV14 and TRBJ2-7): EAGVTQFPSHSVIEKGQTVTLRCDPISGHDNLYWYRRVMGKEIKFLLHFVKESKQDESGMPNNRFLAERTGGTYSTLKVQPAELEDSGVYFCASSLGIGGGTYEQYFGPGTRLTVT.

Here the CDR3 reads CASSLTTTGGDYGYTF. The CDR3 DNA is TGTGCCAGCAGCCTTACAACGACAGGGGGCGACTATGGCTACACCTTC. The gene calls are TRBV4-2 and TRBJ1-2; 10 nucleotides match TRBD1. The V segment lost 4 bases and the J segment 3 bases; nucleotides outside the gene matches: 8. Germline assignment: CDR1 LGHNA and CDR2 YNFKEQ. The CDR3 is made up of 16 amino acids.

This clone has a single count. The chain recombines TRBV4-1 with TRBJ1-2, with TRBD1 as a possible D gene (5 bases). The V end was cut by 5 bases, the J end by 0 bases, with 7 bases between. Germline lookup yields CDR1 MGHRA and CDR2 YSYEKL. CDR3 size: 13 residues. The CDR3 sequence is CASSGGANYGYTF. The CDR3 coding sequence is TGCGCCAGCAGCGGGGGGGCTAACTATGGCTACACCTTC.

The CDR3 here is CASSQIIGRNSYEQYF. The CDR3 DNA reads as TGTGCCAGCAGCCAAATAATAGGCAGGAACTCCTACGAGCAGTACTTC. The rearrangement joins TRBV14 to TRBJ2-7; D not resolved. Germline V gene sequence: CDR1 SGHDN, CDR2 FVKESK. The CDR3 covers 16 residues. The V end lost 2 bases, the J end lost 0 bases, and 14 bases lay between the germline ends.

V and J are TRBV12-5 and TRBJ1-5, with 7 bases matching TRBD1. The CDR3 runs 16 residues. Per the germline V gene, CDR1 is LGHNT and CDR2 is FRNRAP. Trimming cost V 5 bases and J 5 bases; bases outside gene matches: 12. The CDR3 DNA reads as TGTGCTAGTGGTCGCATCACGGACAGGAGTCATCAGCCCCAGCATTTT. Protein: CASGRITDRSHQPQHF.

The chain links TRBV9 to TRBJ2-3, with a weak D call TRBD1 (5 bases). V lost 2 bases to trimming and J lost 0 bases, with 13 bases between them. This CDR3 is built from 16 residues. Germline assignment: CDR1 SGDLS and CDR2 YYNGEE. The CDR3 DNA follows: TGTGCCAGCAGCGTCGATACAGGATATAGCACAGATACGCAGTATTTT. Translating gives CASSVDTGYSTDTQYF.

This clone has just one count. The same CDR3 can be traced to other DNA sequences in this sample. The genes are TRBV5-1 and TRBJ1-1, with 7 bases aligning to TRBD1. Germline loops: CDR1 SGHRS, CDR2 YFSETQ. The CDR3 contains 15 residues. V lost 0 bases and J lost 2; bases outside the gene matches: 4. The CDR3 region is CASSLGGTANTEAFF. The CDR3 DNA reads as TGCGCCAGCAGCTTGGGCGGGACAGCTAACACTGAAGCTTTCTTT.

The chain carries TRBV18 and TRBJ1-3; maybe TRBD1 (5 bases). The ends were cut back, 3 bases at V and 0 bases at J, with 9 bases in the middle. The CDR3 is made up of 15 amino acids. The germline gives CDR1 KGHSH, CDR2 LQKENI. As DNA, the CDR3 is TGTGCCAGCTCACCTGCAGGGCACTCTGGAAACACCATATATTTT. Amino acids: CASSPAGHSGNTIYF.

The chain recombines TRBV19 with TRBJ2-3; TRBD2 matches at 11 bases. This CDR3 is built from 18 residues. J gave up 1 base and V 4 bases, and 10 bases lay outside the gene matches. Germline V CDR1 and CDR2: LNHDA, SQIVND (reference sequence). The CDR3 loop reads CASSKTSGGLPGTDTQYF. CDR3 coding DNA: TGTGCCAGTAGTAAAACTAGCGGGGGCCTCCCGGGCACAGATACGCAGTATTTT.

The genes are TRBV29-1 and TRBJ1-1; weak D call: TRBD1 (6 bases). CDR3 length: 12 residues. Germline lookup yields CDR1 SQVTM and CDR2 ANQGSEA. Trimming took 6 bases from V and 4 from J, leaving 12 bases between them. This chain's CDR3 is CSVDTGFTEAFF. CDR3 DNA sequence: TGCAGCGTGGATACAGGGTTCACTGAAGCTTTCTTT.